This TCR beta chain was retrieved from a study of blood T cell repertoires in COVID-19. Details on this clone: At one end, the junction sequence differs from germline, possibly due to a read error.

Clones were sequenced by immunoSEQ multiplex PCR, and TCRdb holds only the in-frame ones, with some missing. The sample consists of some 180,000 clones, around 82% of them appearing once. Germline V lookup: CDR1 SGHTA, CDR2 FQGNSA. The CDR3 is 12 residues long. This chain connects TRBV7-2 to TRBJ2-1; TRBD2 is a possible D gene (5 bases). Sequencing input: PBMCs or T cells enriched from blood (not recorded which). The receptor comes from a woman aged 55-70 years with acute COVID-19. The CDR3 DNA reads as TGTGCCAGCAGCAACTGGGAGAGGGAGCGGTTCTTC. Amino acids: CASSNWERERFF.